This T cell receptor beta chain was found in a study of T cells in Graves' hyperthyroidism and ophthalmopathy. General observations from the study: The majority of expanded thyroid clonotypes above 0.001 also appeared in blood.

On this clonotype itself: The antigen remains undetermined.

The TCR beta CDR3 regions underwent amplification using RNA transcripts as the source. HTBI primers were employed in a first-round RT-PCR of the TCR CDR3. TCRdb independently ran MiXCR on the multiplex PCR reads; one entry per CDR3 protein. The sample records fewer than 400,000 distinct CDR3 sequences, less than 20% being singletons. CDR1 and CDR2 (germline): MDHEN, SYDVKM. The V end was cut by 2 bases, the J end by 10 bases, with 12 bases between. This CDR3 is built from 14 residues. Patients having uncontrolled infection, another autoimmune disease, pregnancy or lactation were not included. The chain joins TRBV28 to TRBJ1-6; D not certain. This receptor was obtained from a woman between 18 and 30 years old with Graves' hyperthyroidism that later progressed to Graves' ophthalmopathy. The sample consisted of blood. The CDR3 sequence is CASSLHGRSSPLHF. The CDR3 bases are TGTGCCAGCAGTTTACATGGGAGAAGCTCACCCCTCCACTTT.